This T cell receptor (beta chain) was captured by sequencing in a study of cytomegalovirus exposure and HLA in healthy donors (TCRdb year 2017). In the study overall: According to an earlier analysis of 550 to 750 of the donors, about 190 million T cells yielded some 120 million unique TCR beta sequences and approximately 300 Gb of sequence data. The study aimed to test whether signatures of past pathogen exposure could be identified by cataloging public T cell receptors. The T cell repertoires of several hundred subjects were profiled by immunosequencing and related to cytomegalovirus serostatus. All discovery cohort repertoires had been generated on a single sequencing platform. A later analysis re-examined previously published TCR beta repertoires from 500 to 700 donors and added high-resolution HLA genotyping to investigate patterns of TCR occurrence. Across under 500 genotyped donors of the cohort, an average of about 240,000 unique TCR beta nucleotide sequences per donor were sequenced, and approximately 19% of those sequences were non-productive. The number of donors typed differed by locus, with roughly 629-640 for A, B, C, DRB1 and DQB1, about 500 for DQA1, about 610 for DPA1, and around 450 for DPB1. To decide whether each TCR beta V gene segment behaved as functional or pseudogenic, an earlier analysis of approximately 600 of the donors relied on high-throughput TCR beta sequencing. To predict cytomegalovirus infection status, the study combined high-throughput TCR immunosequencing, statistical association of individual TCRs with disease status, and machine learning. Donor age, sex, ethnicity and CMV serostatus were collected together with the repertoire data. Roughly 5 DR-DQ haplotypes were handled as single units for association and clustering, since linkage in the cohort was strong. Class I and class II HLA loci were covered by the typing at four-digit resolution. Genome-wide SNP genotypes for about 65% of the 666 donors were used in a later genetic analysis, which treated that subset as a discovery cohort. Rather than drawing on any new phenotypic data, the later analysis identified candidate immune exposures from TCR beta sequences and the way those sequences occurred across donors. In addition to the first cohort of approximately 670 subjects, a separate validation cohort of over 90 different subjects was used. Of the roughly 400 genotyped donors, 81% were placed in the genetic ancestry cluster associated with self-reported Caucasian donors. An early release covering about 600 HLA-typed donors comprised about 290 gigabases of sequencing data and approximately 85 million unique TCR sequences. The paper as a whole reports these results and caveats: The earlier analysis of fewer than 750 of the donors excluded some 15 rarely observed V segments, including chromosome 9 orphons, because counts were too low. A few of the identified cytomegalovirus-associated TCR beta chains were confirmed in vitro to be specific for cytomegalovirus antigens. Some IMGT-functional V segments, including TRBV6-2 and TRBV6-3, could not be distinguished by the 87-base-pair reads and were therefore excluded. In both the original and validation cohorts, the classifier was reported to diagnose cytomegalovirus status with high specificity and sensitivity. According to the authors, the approach could potentially be generalized to other disease states and immunological phenotypes. According to a later genetic analysis, donors in an Asian-associated ancestry cluster had fewer N-insertions in productive TCRs than the approximately 630-donor mean. The only immune exposure information available for the cohort was CMV serostatus. This cohort had only TCR beta chains sequenced, and the lack of alpha or paired-chain data limited which features could be detected. Because HLA typing was unavailable for some donors at each locus, only the typed subset was used in association tests. Strong co-occurrence of HLA alleles, especially DR and DQ, made assigning TCR associations to individual alleles difficult. Most CMV-associated TCR beta chains appeared to be HLA-restricted in a later analysis, and the HLA associations seemed to be driven largely by CMV exposure. A group of highly shared sequence variants was considered likely to be a technical artifact of the sequencing pipeline. Specific HLA alleles were associated with over 15,000 TCR beta sequences at a false discovery rate of 0.05 in a later analysis. In a later analysis, several top co-occurrence clusters were reported to appear linked to parvovirus B19, influenza, CMV and Epstein-Barr virus. A later genetic analysis associated a missense DCLRE1C variant with V-gene and J-gene trimming of TCR beta chains, and an independent cohort replicated the association. Linkage disequilibrium might explain the correlated functional status among segregating V segments, but an unknown experimental factor could not be excluded. Most TCR sequences were seen in very few donors, while some public TCRs were found in many individuals. In an earlier analysis of about 600 of the donors, most TCR beta V segments appeared in productive rearrangements about 87% or about 30% of the time, broadly matching IMGT annotations. The study gave a list of about 150 TCR beta chains associated with cytomegalovirus. A further reported finding was that TCR beta sequences accurately predicted the HLA-A and HLA-B alleles for most subjects in the first cohort. In a later analysis, HLA-associated TCR beta chains showed more clonal expansion and lower generation probabilities than non-associated chains that were equally common. According to a later analysis, TCR association rates differed among HLA loci, with DRB1 alleles showing the most associated TCRs and HLA-C alleles showing the fewest. Sequencing depth was assumed to be roughly uniform across donors in the presence/absence analyses, though that assumption may not hold.

Regarding this clone: The antigen it binds to is not known. No base-level quality is on record; no much larger clone is a single base apart.

The cohort consisted of 650 to 700 healthy bone marrow donors. Cohort members were all nominally healthy when sampled, although unrecorded immune exposures were likely present. The donor was CMV seropositive and was included in the group of approximately 300 seropositive cohort members. Every donor gave a peripheral blood sample, and the peripheral blood mononuclear cells from that sample were used for TCR beta sequencing. The Qiagen DNeasy Blood Extraction Kit was used to extract genomic DNA from the blood cell samples. Looking up the germline V gene (reference sequence) yields CDR1 MNHEY and CDR2 SMNVEV. The V end loses 1 base and the J end loses 4 bases, and a stretch of 16 bases separates them. The CDR3 sequence holds 16 residues, the cysteine and phenylalanine included. Of all the DNA, just the CDR3 is kept, 48 bases in frame from base 1. The library was prepared using the immunoSEQ multiplex PCR assay. A mixture of 60 forward primers for TCR Vbeta segments and 13 reverse primers for TCR Jbeta segments was used in the multiplex PCR. The CDR3 region of rearranged TCR beta genes was amplified from genomic DNA with a multiplex PCR assay. On the Illumina HiSeq System, the amplified TCR beta libraries were sequenced as 87-base-pair reads. The source study handled its data this way. Across the 600 to 700 repertoires, a later analysis counted roughly 77 million unique TCR beta chains, 9.5 million to 12 million of which were shared by at least two donors. To remove PCR and sequencing errors, raw reads were error-corrected and collapsed into unique sequences using a nearest-neighbor algorithm that merged closely related sequences. Alignment of CDR3 sequences to IMGT reference sequences was used to assign V, D and J gene segments. For a sequence to be retained, at least a six-nucleotide match to both a V gene segment and a J gene segment was required. A rearrangement was called productive if the CDR3 had no stop codons and remained in frame with V and J, and every other rearrangement was called non-productive. CDR3 was defined by IMGT convention, running from the second conserved V-encoded cysteine to the conserved J-encoded phenylalanine. The earlier analysis of approximately 590 of the donors excluded any sequence lacking an unambiguous match to a single V gene segment. In an earlier analysis of roughly 500 of the donors, V segments were called functional above 56.7% productive rearrangements and were called segregating when the between-donor standard deviation exceeded 5%. A statistical classification framework was built for diagnosing cytomegalovirus status from the catalog of TCR beta chain sequences. In a later analysis, TCR nucleotide sequences were compared against IMGT/GENE-DB human TR gene sequences so that V and J genes could be assigned. The TCRdist pipeline was used in a later analysis to assign CDR3 sequences and most-parsimonious VDJ recombination scenarios. A later analysis defined each TCR beta chain by its CDR3 amino acid sequence plus V-gene family, and excluded reads lacking a unique V-gene family. A later analysis removed 450 to 600 highly shared, low-generation-probability nucleotide sequences to deal with suspected cross-contamination and a sequencing artifact. For each public chain, a later analysis derived a clonal expansion index from normalized ranks of inferred template counts within each repertoire. A later analysis computed generation probabilities with a VDJ recombination model fitted to out-of-frame rearrangements, and checked the results against IGoR. In a later analysis, TCR-TCR, TCR-HLA and TCR-CMV co-occurrence was scored with hypergeometric tests, and a repertoire-size bias correction was applied to TCR pairs. In a later analysis, false discovery rates were estimated by permuting HLA or CMV assignments 20 times. In a later analysis, co-occurring TCRs were grouped using DBSCAN, with TCRdist sequence similarity added in when clustering inside HLA-allele-positive subsets. Repertoires with fewer than 30,000 or more than 120,000 public chains, plus five repertoires with anomalous nucleotide sharing, were excluded from co-occurrence clustering. Imported from immuneACCESS, the table was reduced by TCRdb to in-frame sequences with V and J called. These copies leave out some clones; in studies compared against another copy, an unresolved V gene accounts for under half, and the cause of the remainder is not known. That table supplies the V and J calls and clone size; D and trimming were determined from the DNA. A total of 250,000 to 350,000 clones appear in this sample, 86% of them only once. The ten largest clones take up roughly 4% of the sample.

Recombination connected TRBV27 to TRBJ2-5, with no confidently assigned D gene. Sequencing was carried out using PBMCs. The sequence came from a man aged 40-49 years in good health and CMV-seropositive. DNA sequence: TGTGCCAGCAGTTTATTATCCGGAAACGCAGGAGAGACCCAGTACTTC. It specifies CASSLLSGNAGETQYF.